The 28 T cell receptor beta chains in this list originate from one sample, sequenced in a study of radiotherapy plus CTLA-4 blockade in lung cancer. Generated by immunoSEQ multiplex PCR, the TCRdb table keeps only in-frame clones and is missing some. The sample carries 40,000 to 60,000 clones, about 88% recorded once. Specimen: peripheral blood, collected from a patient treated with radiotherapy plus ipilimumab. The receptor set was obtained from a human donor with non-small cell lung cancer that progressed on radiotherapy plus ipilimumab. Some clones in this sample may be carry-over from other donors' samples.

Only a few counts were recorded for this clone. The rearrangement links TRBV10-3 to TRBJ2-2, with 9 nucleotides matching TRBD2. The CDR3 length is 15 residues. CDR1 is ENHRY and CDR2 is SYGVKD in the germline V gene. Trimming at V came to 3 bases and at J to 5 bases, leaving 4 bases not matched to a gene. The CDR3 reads CAISDHSGRTGELFF. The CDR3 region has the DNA TGTGCCATCAGTGATCATAGCGGGAGAACCGGGGAGCTGTTTTTT.

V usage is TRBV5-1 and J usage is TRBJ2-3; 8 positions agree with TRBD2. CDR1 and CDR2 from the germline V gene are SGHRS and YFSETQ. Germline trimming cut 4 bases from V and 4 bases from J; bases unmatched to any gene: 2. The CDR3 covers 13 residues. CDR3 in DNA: TGCGCCAGCAGCACGGGAGGGGCAGATACGCAGTATTTT. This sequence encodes CASSTGGADTQYF. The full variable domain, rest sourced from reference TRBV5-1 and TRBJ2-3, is KAGVTQTPRYLIKTRGQQVTLSCSPISGHRSVSWYQQTPGQGLQFLFEYFSETQRNKGNFPGRFSGRQFSNSRSEMNVSTLELGDSALYLCASSTGGADTQYFGPGTRLTVL.

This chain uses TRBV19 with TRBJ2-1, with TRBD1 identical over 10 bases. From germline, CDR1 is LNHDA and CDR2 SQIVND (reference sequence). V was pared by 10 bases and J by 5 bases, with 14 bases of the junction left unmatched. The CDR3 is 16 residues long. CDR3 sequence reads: CATRNTGQGGHNEQFF. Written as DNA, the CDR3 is TGTGCCACCAGAAATACAGGACAGGGGGGACACAATGAGCAGTTCTTC.

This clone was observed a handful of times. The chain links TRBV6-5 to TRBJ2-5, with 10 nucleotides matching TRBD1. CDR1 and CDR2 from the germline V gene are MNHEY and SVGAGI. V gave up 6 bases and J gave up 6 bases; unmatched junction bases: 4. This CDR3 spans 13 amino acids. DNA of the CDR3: TGTGCCAGCAGGGGACAGGGGTGGCAGACCCAGTACTTC. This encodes CASRGQGWQTQYF.

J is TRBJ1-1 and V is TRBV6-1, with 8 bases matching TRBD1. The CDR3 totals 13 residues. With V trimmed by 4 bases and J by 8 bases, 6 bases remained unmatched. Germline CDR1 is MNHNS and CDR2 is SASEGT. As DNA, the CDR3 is TGTGCCAGCAGTGGACAGGGGTTTACGGAAGCTTTCTTT. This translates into CASSGQGFTEAFF.

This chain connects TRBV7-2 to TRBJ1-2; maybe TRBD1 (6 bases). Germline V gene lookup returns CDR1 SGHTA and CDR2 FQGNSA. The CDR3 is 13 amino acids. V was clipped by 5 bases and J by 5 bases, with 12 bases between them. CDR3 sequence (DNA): TGTGCCAGCAGCCCGCAGGGGATATATGGCTACACCTTC. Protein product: CASSPQGIYGYTF.

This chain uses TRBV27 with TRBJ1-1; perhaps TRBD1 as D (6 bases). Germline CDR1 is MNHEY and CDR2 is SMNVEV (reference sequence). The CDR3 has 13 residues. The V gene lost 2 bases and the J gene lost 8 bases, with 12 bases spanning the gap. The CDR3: CASSLNRVREAFF. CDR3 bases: TGTGCCAGCAGTTTAAACAGGGTTAGGGAAGCTTTCTTT.

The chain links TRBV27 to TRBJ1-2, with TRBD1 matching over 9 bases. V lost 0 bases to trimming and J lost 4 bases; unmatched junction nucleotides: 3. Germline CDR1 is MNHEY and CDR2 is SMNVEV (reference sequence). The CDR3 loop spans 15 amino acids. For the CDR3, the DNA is TGTGCCAGCAGTTTATCGGGACAGGGCACCTATGGCTACACCTTC. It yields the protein CASSLSGQGTYGYTF.

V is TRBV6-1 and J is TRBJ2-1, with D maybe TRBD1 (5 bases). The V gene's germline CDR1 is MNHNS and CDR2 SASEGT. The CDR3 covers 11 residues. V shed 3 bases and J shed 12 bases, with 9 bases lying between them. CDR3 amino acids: CASSESTGQFF. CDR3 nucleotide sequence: TGTGCCAGCAGTGAGAGCACAGGGCAGTTCTTC.

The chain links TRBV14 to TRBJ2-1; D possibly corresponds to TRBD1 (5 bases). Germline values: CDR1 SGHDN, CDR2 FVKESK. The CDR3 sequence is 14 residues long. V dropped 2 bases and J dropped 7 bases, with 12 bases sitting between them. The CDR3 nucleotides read TGTGCCAGCAGCCAACAGTATCCAGGGAATGAGCAGTTCTTC. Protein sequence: CASSQQYPGNEQFF.

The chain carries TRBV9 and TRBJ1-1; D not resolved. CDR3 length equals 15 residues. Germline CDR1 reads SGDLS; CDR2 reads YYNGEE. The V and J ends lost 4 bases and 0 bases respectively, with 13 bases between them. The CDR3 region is CASSSEVGMNTEAFF. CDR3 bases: TGTGCCAGCAGCTCCGAGGTGGGTATGAACACTGAAGCTTTCTTT.

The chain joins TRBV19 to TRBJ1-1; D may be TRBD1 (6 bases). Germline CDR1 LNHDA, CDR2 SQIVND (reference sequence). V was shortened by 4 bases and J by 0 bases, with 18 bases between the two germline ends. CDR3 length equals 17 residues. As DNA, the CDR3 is TGTGCCAGTAGTACTCTCTGGACAGATGAAATGAACACTGAAGCTTTCTTT. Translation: CASSTLWTDEMNTEAFF. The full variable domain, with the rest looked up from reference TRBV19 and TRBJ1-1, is DGGITQSPKYLFRKEGQNVTLSCEQNLNHDAMYWYRQDPGQGLRLIYYSQIVNDFQKGDIAEGYSVSREKKESFPLTVTSAQKNPTAFYLCASSTLWTDEMNTEAFFGQGTRLTVV.

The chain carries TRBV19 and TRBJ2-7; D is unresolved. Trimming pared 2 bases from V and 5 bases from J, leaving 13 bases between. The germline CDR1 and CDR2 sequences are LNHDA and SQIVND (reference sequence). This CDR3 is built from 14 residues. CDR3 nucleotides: TGTGCCAGTAGTATAACCTGGTTCCGAGACGAGCAGTACTTC. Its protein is CASSITWFRDEQYF.

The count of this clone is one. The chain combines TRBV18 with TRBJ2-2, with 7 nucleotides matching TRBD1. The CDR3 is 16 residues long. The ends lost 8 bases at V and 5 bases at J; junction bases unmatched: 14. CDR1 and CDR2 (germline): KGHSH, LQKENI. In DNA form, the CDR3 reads TGTGCCAGCACCAAAACCTGGGACAGCTCGACCGGGGAGCTGTTTTTT. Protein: CASTKTWDSSTGELFF.

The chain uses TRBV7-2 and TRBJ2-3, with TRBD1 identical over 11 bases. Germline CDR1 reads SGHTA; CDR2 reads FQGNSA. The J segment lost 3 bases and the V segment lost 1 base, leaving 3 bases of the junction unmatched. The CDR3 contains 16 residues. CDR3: CASSLGGQGATDTQYF. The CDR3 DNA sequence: TGTGCCAGCAGCTTAGGAGGACAGGGGGCTACAGATACGCAGTATTTT.

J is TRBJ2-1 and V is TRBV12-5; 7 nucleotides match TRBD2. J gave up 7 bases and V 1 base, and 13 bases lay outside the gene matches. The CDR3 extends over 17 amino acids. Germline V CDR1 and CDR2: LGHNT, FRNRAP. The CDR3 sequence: CASGLETAGLVGNEQFF. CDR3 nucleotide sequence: TGTGCTAGTGGTTTGGAAACAGCGGGATTGGTAGGAAATGAGCAGTTCTTC.

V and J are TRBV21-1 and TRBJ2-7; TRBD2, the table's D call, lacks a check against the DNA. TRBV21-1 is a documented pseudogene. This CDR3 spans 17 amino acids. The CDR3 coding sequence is TGTGCCAGCAGCGCTCACCTGACTAGCGGGAGACCCTACGAGCAGTACTTC. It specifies CASSAHLTSGRPYEQYF.

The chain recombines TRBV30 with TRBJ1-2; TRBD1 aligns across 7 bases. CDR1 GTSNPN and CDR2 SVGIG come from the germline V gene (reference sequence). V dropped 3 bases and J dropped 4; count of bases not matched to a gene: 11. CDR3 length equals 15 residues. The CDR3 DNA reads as TGTGCCTGGAGCACGAAGGGACAGCTTTTCTATGGCTACACCTTC. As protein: CAWSTKGQLFYGYTF.

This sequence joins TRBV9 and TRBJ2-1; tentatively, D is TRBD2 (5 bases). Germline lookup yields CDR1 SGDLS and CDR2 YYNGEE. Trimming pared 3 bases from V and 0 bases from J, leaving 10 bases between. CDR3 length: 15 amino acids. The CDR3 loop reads CASSEEGYSYNEQFF. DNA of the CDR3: TGTGCCAGCAGCGAAGAGGGTTACTCCTACAATGAGCAGTTCTTC.

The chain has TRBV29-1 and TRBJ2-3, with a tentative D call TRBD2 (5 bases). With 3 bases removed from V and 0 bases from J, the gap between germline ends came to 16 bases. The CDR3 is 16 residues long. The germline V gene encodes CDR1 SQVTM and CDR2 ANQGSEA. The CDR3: CSVDTPMRASTDTQYF. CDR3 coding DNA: TGCAGCGTTGACACCCCCATGCGGGCCAGCACAGATACGCAGTATTTT.

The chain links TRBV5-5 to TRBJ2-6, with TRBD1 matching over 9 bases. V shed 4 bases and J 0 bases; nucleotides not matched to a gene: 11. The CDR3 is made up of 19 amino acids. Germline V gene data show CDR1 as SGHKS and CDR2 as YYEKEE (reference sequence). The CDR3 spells CASSITRDRVTSGANVLTF. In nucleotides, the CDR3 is TGTGCCAGCAGCATTACCCGGGACAGGGTAACCTCTGGGGCCAACGTCCTGACTTTC.

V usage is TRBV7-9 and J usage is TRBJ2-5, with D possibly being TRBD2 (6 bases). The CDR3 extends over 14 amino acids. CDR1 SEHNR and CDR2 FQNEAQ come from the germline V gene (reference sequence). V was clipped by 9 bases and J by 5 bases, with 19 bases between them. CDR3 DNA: TGTGCCAGTGCCCCCCGGACTAATGTCGAGACCCAGTACTTC. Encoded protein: CASAPRTNVETQYF.

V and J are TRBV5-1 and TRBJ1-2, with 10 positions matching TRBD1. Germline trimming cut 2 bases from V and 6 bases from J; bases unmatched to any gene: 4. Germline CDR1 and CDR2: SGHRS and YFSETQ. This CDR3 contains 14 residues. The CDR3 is CASSFTGTGDGYTF. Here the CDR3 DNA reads TGCGCCAGCAGCTTCACCGGGACAGGGGATGGCTACACCTTC.

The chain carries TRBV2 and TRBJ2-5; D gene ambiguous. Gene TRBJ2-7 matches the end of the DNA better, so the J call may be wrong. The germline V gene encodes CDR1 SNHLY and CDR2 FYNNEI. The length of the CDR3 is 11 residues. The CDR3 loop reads CASSPFYEQYF. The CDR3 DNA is TGTGCCAGCAGTCCATTTTACGAGCAGTACTTC.

CDR3 region: CASSQGADSRGGSYNSPLHF. CDR3 bases: TGTGCCAGCAGCCAAGGGGCGGATAGTCGGGGGGGTTCCTATAATTCACCCCTCCACTTT. V usage is TRBV4-2 and J usage is TRBJ1-6; TRBD1 is a possible D gene (5 bases). Trimming removed 1 base at V and 1 base at J, with 20 bases between. In germline, CDR1 is LGHNA, CDR2 YNFKEQ. The CDR3 contains 20 residues.

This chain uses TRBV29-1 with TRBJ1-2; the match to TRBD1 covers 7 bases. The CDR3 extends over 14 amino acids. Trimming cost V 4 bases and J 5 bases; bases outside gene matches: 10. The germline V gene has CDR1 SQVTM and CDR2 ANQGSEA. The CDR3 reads CSVGTGLTDYGYTF. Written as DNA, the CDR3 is TGCAGCGTTGGGACAGGACTAACAGATTATGGCTACACCTTC.

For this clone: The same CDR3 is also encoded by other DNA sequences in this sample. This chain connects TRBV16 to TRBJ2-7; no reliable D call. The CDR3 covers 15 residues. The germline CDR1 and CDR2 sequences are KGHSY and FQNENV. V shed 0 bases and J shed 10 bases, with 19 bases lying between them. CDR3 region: CASSQSALTRREQYF. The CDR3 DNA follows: TGTGCCAGCAGCCAATCGGCGCTGACAAGGCGCGAACAGTACTTC.

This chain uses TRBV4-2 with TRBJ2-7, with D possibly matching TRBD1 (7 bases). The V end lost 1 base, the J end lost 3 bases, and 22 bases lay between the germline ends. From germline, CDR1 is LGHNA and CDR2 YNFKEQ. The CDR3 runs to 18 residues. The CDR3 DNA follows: TGTGCCAGCAGCCAAGGGGGAGGCCTCCGGGACAGAAACTACGAGCAGTACTTC. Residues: CASSQGGGLRDRNYEQYF.